Listed here are 31 T cell receptor beta chains from one sample, sequenced in a study of T cells in tuberculosis. Method: immunoSEQ multiplex PCR; TCRdb's copy keeps in-frame clones and lacks some. The sample holds 20,000 to 25,000 clones; around 91% are singletons and the top ten take roughly 15%. Input material: PBMCs. Every receptor here comes from a donor aged 10 to 29 with latent tuberculosis or without tuberculosis infection.

This rearrangement joins TRBV13 to TRBJ2-3; the match to TRBD1 covers 7 bases. Germline V gene data show CDR1 as PRHDT and CDR2 as FYEKMQ (reference sequence). The CDR3 extends over 14 amino acids. The V and J ends lost 4 bases and 2 bases, in that order; junction bases with no gene match: 3. CDR3 sequence: CASSSGTVTDTQYF. The CDR3 DNA is TGTGCCAGCAGCTCCGGGACAGTCACAGATACGCAGTATTTT.

The J gene is TRBJ1-1, the V gene TRBV19; possibly TRBD1 for D (6 bases). There are 13 residues in the CDR3. Germline CDR1 LNHDA, CDR2 SQIVND (reference sequence). The V end was cut by 6 bases, the J end by 1 base, with 9 bases between. CDR3 sequence: CASSGTSNTEAFF. In DNA, the CDR3 is TGTGCCAGTAGCGGGACATCGAACACTGAAGCTTTCTTT.

In this sample, this clone turned up a few times. The CDR3 coding sequence is TGTGCCAGCACGGGAGAGGGGGGGCCATACGAGCAGTACTTC. Its translation: CASTGEGGPYEQYF. The rearrangement links TRBV25-1 to TRBJ2-7; D is possibly TRBD2 (7 bases). The CDR3 loop spans 14 amino acids. V lost 7 bases and J 4 bases, leaving 17 bases between the germline ends. Germline V gives CDR1 MGHDK, CDR2 SYGVNS.

The CDR3 nucleotides are TGTGCCAGCAGTTCGCACAGGAGTGTGACCGAAAAACTGTTTTTT. It yields the protein CASSSHRSVTEKLFF. The chain has TRBV27 and TRBJ1-4; the D gene is possibly TRBD1 (5 bases). Trimming took 4 bases from V and 8 from J, leaving 17 bases between them. Germline V gene sequence: CDR1 MNHEY, CDR2 SMNVEV (reference sequence). There are 15 residues in the CDR3.

This rearrangement joins TRBV5-4 to TRBJ1-2, with unresolved D. Deletions cut 8 bases from V and 1 base from J, with 12 bases between. Germline V CDR1 and CDR2: SGHNT, YYREEE (reference sequence). This CDR3 has 13 residues. The CDR3 region is CASSVEGNYGYTF. The CDR3 bases are TGTGCCAGTAGCGTCGAGGGTAACTATGGCTACACCTTC.

The V call is TRBV30, the J call TRBJ2-7, with 7 nucleotides matching TRBD1. This CDR3 has 14 amino acids. The germline V gene encodes CDR1 GTSNPN and CDR2 SVGIG (reference sequence). V lost 3 bases, J lost 1 base, and 6 bases stayed unmatched. The DNA of the CDR3 is TGTGCCTGGAGGTGGGGACAGCTTTCCTACGAGCAGTACTTC. It translates to CAWRWGQLSYEQYF.

V usage is TRBV4-3 and J usage is TRBJ2-3; 7 nucleotides align to TRBD1. Germline CDR1 LGHNA, CDR2 YSLEER. With 5 bases clipped from V and 6 bases from J, the junction kept 11 bases outside the gene matches. This CDR3 has 15 amino acids. The CDR3 protein is CASSFMTGQPDTQYF. The CDR3 bases are TGCGCCAGCAGCTTCATGACGGGACAGCCGGATACGCAGTATTTT.

This chain links TRBV19 with TRBJ1-2; D is possibly TRBD1 (6 bases). This CDR3 spans 13 amino acids. V lost 7 bases, J lost 2 bases, and 11 bases lay in between. CDR1 is LNHDA and CDR2 is SQIVND in the germline V gene (reference sequence). CDR3 residues: CASNGQINYGYTF. CDR3 sequence (DNA): TGTGCCAGTAACGGACAGATAAACTATGGCTACACCTTC.

The chain recombines TRBV10-3 with TRBJ2-7; weak D call: TRBD2 (6 bases). This CDR3 region has 15 residues. Germline CDR1 reads ENHRY; CDR2 reads SYGVKD. The V gene lost 3 bases and the J gene lost 1 base, with 13 bases spanning the gap. The CDR3 loop is CAISDPGRESYEQYF. The DNA of the CDR3 is TGTGCCATCAGTGACCCGGGACGGGAGTCCTACGAGCAGTACTTC.

The chain joins TRBV4-2 to TRBJ2-1; D gene ambiguous. There are 16 residues in the CDR3. Germline CDR1 is LGHNA and CDR2 is YNFKEQ. The V end lost 2 bases, the J end lost 3 bases, and 14 bases lay between the germline ends. DNA of the CDR3: TGTGCCAGCAGCCAAATACAGCTTAAAAACTACAATGAGCAGTTCTTC. This gives the protein CASSQIQLKNYNEQFF.

A few counts support this clone. This chain joins TRBV6-1 and TRBJ1-2, with 10 bases lining up with TRBD1. Germline V lookup: CDR1 MNHNS, CDR2 SASEGT. This CDR3 spans 14 amino acids. The V and J ends lost 5 bases and 6 bases, in that order; junction bases with no gene match: 6. Written as DNA, the CDR3 is TGTGCCAGCAGTCGGAGACAGGGGGCGGATGGCTACACCTTC. Protein sequence: CASSRRQGADGYTF.

J is TRBJ2-1 and V is TRBV7-2; the match to TRBD2 covers 7 bases. V was pared by 3 bases and J by 4 bases, with 0 bases of the junction left unmatched. The CDR3 covers 13 residues. CDR1 is SGHTA, CDR2 FQGNSA, per germline. Here the CDR3 DNA reads TGTGCCAGCAGCTTGGGACTATACAATGAGCAGTTCTTC. Protein sequence: CASSLGLYNEQFF.

This chain joins TRBV12-5 and TRBJ1-2; D might be TRBD1 (5 bases). CDR3 length: 14 residues. Trimming stripped 2 bases from V and 7 bases from J, with 14 bases between. Germline assignment: CDR1 LGHNT and CDR2 FRNRAP. Written as DNA, the CDR3 is TGTGCTAGTGGTTTGCAATTCGACAGTGGTGGCTACACCTTC. It yields the protein CASGLQFDSGGYTF.

This chain uses TRBV29-1 with TRBJ1-3; D is undetermined. The CDR3 totals 11 residues. CDR1 is SQVTM, CDR2 ANQGSEA, per germline. The V and J ends lost 7 bases and 4 bases respectively, with 8 bases between them. CDR3 loop: CSARGGNTIYF. Written as DNA, the CDR3 is TGCAGCGCTCGAGGGGGAAACACCATATATTTT. The complete variable domain, with remaining parts taken from reference TRBV29-1 and TRBJ1-3, reads SAVISQKPSRDICQRGTSLTIQCQVDSQVTMMFWYRQQPGQSLTLIATANQGSEATYESGFVIDKFPISRPNLTFSTLTVSNMSPEDSSIYLCSARGGNTIYFGEGSWLTVV.

The chain links TRBV9 to TRBJ2-7, with a possible D match to TRBD1 (5 bases). CDR3 length: 14 residues. V dropped 1 base and J dropped 7 bases, with 15 bases sitting between them. Germline lookup yields CDR1 SGDLS and CDR2 YYNGEE. CDR3 sequence (DNA): TGTGCCAGCAGCGTAAGTGGCGACAGCTGGGAGCAGTACTTC. This gives the protein CASSVSGDSWEQYF. The variable domain in full, completed from reference TRBV9 and TRBJ2-7, reads DSGVTQTPKHLITATGQRVTLRCSPRSGDLSVYWYQQSLDQGLQFLIQYYNGEERAKGNILERFSAQQFPDLHSELNLSSLELGDSALYFCASSVSGDSWEQYFGPGTRLTVT.

The rearrangement joins TRBV25-1 to TRBJ2-3; 10 bases align to TRBD1. This CDR3 comprises 14 residues. CDR1 and CDR2 from the germline V gene are MGHDK and SYGVNS. Losses at the gene ends were 5 bases for V and 7 bases for J; bases not matched to a gene: 6. Here the CDR3 DNA reads TGTGCCAGCAGTCCGGACAGGGGGGGAAATACGCAGTATTTT. Translated, it gives CASSPDRGGNTQYF.

The V and J genes are TRBV6-1 and TRBJ2-5; D may be TRBD2 (5 bases). Deletions cut 6 bases from V and 5 bases from J, with 13 bases between. This CDR3 contains 13 residues. Germline V CDR1 and CDR2: MNHNS, SASEGT. The CDR3: CASSARVVETQYF. CDR3 nucleotides: TGTGCCAGCAGCGCGCGGGTGGTGGAGACCCAGTACTTC.

V is TRBV7-2 and J is TRBJ2-7; TRBD1 agrees at 8 bases. This CDR3 is 12 amino acids long. Germline CDR1 SGHTA, CDR2 FQGNSA. J was trimmed by 8 bases and V by 5 bases; bases with no gene match: 5. The CDR3 nucleotides read TGTGCCAGCAGCCTCGGACAGGGCCAGCAGTACTTC. It translates to CASSLGQGQQYF.

This chain uses TRBV9 with TRBJ1-6, with unresolved D. V was clipped by 0 bases and J by 7 bases, with 8 bases between them. Looked up from germline, CDR1 is SGDLS and CDR2 is YYNGEE. The CDR3 consists of 14 residues. In nucleotides, the CDR3 is TGTGCCAGCAGCGTAGGCCCGGTAAATTCACCCCTCCACTTT. The encoded protein is CASSVGPVNSPLHF.

This sequence joins TRBV5-1 and TRBJ1-4; TRBD1 matches at 9 bases. CDR3 length: 14 amino acids. J was trimmed by 6 bases and V by 3 bases; bases with no gene match: 3. The V gene's germline CDR1 is SGHRS and CDR2 YFSETQ. CDR3 residues: CASSWTGVDEKLFF. CDR3 DNA sequence: TGCGCCAGCAGCTGGACAGGGGTGGATGAAAAACTGTTTTTT.

CDR3: CASSQSPDTQYF. CDR3 DNA: TGCGCCAGCAGCCAAAGCCCAGATACGCAGTATTTT. V gene TRBV4-1 combines with J gene TRBJ2-3; D remains unclear. Germline values: CDR1 MGHRA, CDR2 YSYEKL. The CDR3 has 12 residues. The V and J ends lost 2 bases and 4 bases respectively, with 4 bases between them.

V is TRBV25-1 and J is TRBJ1-5; 9 nucleotides agree with TRBD1. Unmatched junction bases numbered 6, after V lost 1 base and J lost 2 bases. This CDR3 spans 17 amino acids. CDR1 MGHDK and CDR2 SYGVNS come from the germline V gene. The CDR3 DNA reads as TGTGCCAGCAGTGAATCTTTGGGACAGGGTGGCAATCAGCCCCAGCATTTT. Amino acid sequence: CASSESLGQGGNQPQHF.

This clone has a handful of counts. This chain joins TRBV4-3 and TRBJ1-6; perhaps TRBD1 as D (5 bases). Germline V lookup: CDR1 LGHNA, CDR2 YSLEER. Trimming removed 2 bases at V and 6 bases at J, with 5 bases between. The CDR3 runs 13 residues. CDR3 bases: TGCGCCAGCAGCCAAAGGGGTAATTCACCCCTCCACTTT. Translated, it gives CASSQRGNSPLHF.

The gene calls are TRBV9 and TRBJ2-7; 8 bases line up with TRBD2. The V gene end was trimmed by 0 bases and the J gene end by 5 bases; junction bases not matched to a gene: 13. The CDR3 has 17 residues. The germline CDR1 and CDR2 sequences are SGDLS and YYNGEE. CDR3 nucleotide sequence: TGTGCCAGCAGCGTAGCTATGGCGAGGACTAGCCTGGACGAGCAGTACTTC. This sequence encodes CASSVAMARTSLDEQYF.

This chain uses TRBV11-2 with TRBJ1-1, with D possibly matching TRBD1 (6 bases). V lost 7 bases, J lost 0 bases, and 15 bases lay in between. Germline lookup yields CDR1 SGHAT and CDR2 FQNNGV. This CDR3 is 15 amino acids long. Here the CDR3 DNA reads TGTGCCAGCACCATTACAGGGAAAATGAACACTGAAGCTTTCTTT. It yields the protein CASTITGKMNTEAFF.

As regards this clone: Within the sample, other DNA sequences also encode this same CDR3. The V call is TRBV7-2, the J call TRBJ2-3; tentative D call: TRBD2 (5 bases). This CDR3 has 13 residues. Trimming left V 5 bases short and J 1 base short, with 7 bases between. CDR1 and CDR2 from the germline V gene are SGHTA and FQGNSA. CDR3 in DNA: TGTGCCAGCAGCACCGGGGGCACAGATACGCAGTATTTT. Translation: CASSTGGTDTQYF.

Only one count was recorded for this clone. The V call is TRBV30, the J call TRBJ1-3; TRBD1 matches 8 bases. This CDR3 is built from 17 residues. Germline CDR1 GTSNPN, CDR2 SVGIG (reference sequence). V gave up 0 bases and J gave up 0 bases; unmatched junction bases: 7. The CDR3 spells CAWSVWAGGHSGNTIYF. The CDR3 DNA follows: TGTGCCTGGAGTGTTTGGGCAGGGGGCCACTCTGGAAACACCATATATTTT.

The V and J genes are TRBV6-6 and TRBJ1-4; 9 bases align to TRBD1. Germline CDR1 MNHNY, CDR2 SVGAGI (reference sequence). V lost 6 bases and J lost 11; bases outside the gene matches: 10. The CDR3 is 14 residues long. The CDR3 region is CASRLNRDRVKLFF. As DNA, the CDR3 is TGTGCCAGCAGGCTTAACAGGGACAGGGTGAAACTGTTTTTT.

The V and J genes are TRBV5-1 and TRBJ2-5; D is perhaps TRBD1 (6 bases). Germline CDR1 SGHRS, CDR2 YFSETQ. CDR3 length equals 14 residues. The ends were cut back, 1 base at V and 5 bases at J, with 12 bases in the middle. DNA of the CDR3: TGCGCCAGCAGCTTGACAGGGTCGACGGAGACCCAGTACTTC. Translating gives CASSLTGSTETQYF.

The chain uses TRBV5-1 and TRBJ2-3; 11 bases match TRBD1. Germline values: CDR1 SGHRS, CDR2 YFSETQ. This CDR3 is built from 15 residues. Trimming at V came to 2 bases and at J to 3 bases, leaving 2 bases not matched to a gene. CDR3 region: CASSFRDRGTDTQYF. CDR3 DNA sequence: TGCGCCAGCAGCTTCCGGGACAGGGGGACAGATACGCAGTATTTT.

The V call is TRBV7-2, the J call TRBJ2-5; 11 bases are a match to TRBD1. The CDR3 is 15 residues long. CDR1 is SGHTA and CDR2 is FQGNSA in the germline V gene. The V and J ends lost 5 bases and 4 bases, in that order; junction bases with no gene match: 6. The CDR3 loop is CASSPGQGGIETQYF. The CDR3 region has the DNA TGTGCCAGCAGCCCGGGACAGGGGGGGATAGAGACCCAGTACTTC.